Shown below are 21 T cell receptor beta chains from a single sample sequenced in a study of patients and donors after allogeneic stem cell transplantation. Using its own MiXCR run on the RT-PCR reads, TCRdb lists one record per CDR3 protein. Seen here are about 960,000 distinct CDR3 sequences, roughly 18% observed once, and the top ten hold about 6%. The source material was blood, either unsorted or a sorted T cell fraction (not recorded which). The receptors stem from a human donor who was either an allogeneic HSCT recipient or a stem cell or donor lymphocyte infusion donor (not recorded which). It is not recorded whose cells these are; they may come from a transplant donor.

The chain recombines TRBV7-7 with TRBJ2-2; TRBD2 might be the D (6 bases). Between the trimmed V and J ends, which lost 7 bases and 5 bases, there was a span of 23 bases. The germline V gene encodes CDR1 SSHAT and CDR2 FNYEAQ (reference sequence). There are 17 residues in the CDR3. The chain's CDR3 is CASTSTPPGVRTGELFF. The CDR3 DNA follows: TGTGCCAGCACCTCCACCCCACCGGGAGTGAGGACCGGGGAGCTGTTTTTT.

The chain recombines TRBV12-3 or TRBV12-4 with TRBJ1-3; 8 bases match TRBD1. The J segment lost 2 bases and the V segment lost 7 bases, leaving 7 bases of the junction unmatched. The CDR3 length is 15 residues. As DNA, the CDR3 is TGTGCCAGCACCCACCGGGACAGGCCTGGAAACACCATATATTTT. It translates to CASTHRDRPGNTIYF.

The chain combines TRBV5-1 with TRBJ2-3, with 11 bases lining up with TRBD2. The length of the CDR3 is 17 residues. Germline V gene lookup returns CDR1 SGHRS and CDR2 YFSETQ. V was pared by 3 bases and J by 2 bases, with 8 bases of the junction left unmatched. The CDR3 protein is CASSSQLAGDVTDTQYF. Here the CDR3 DNA reads TGCGCCAGCAGCTCACAACTAGCGGGGGACGTCACAGATACGCAGTATTTT.

This clonotype was counted only a few times. The rearrangement links TRBV27 to TRBJ2-2; D remains unclear. Germline-derived CDR1 and CDR2 are MNHEY and SMNVEV (reference sequence). The CDR3 has 17 amino acids. Trimming took 4 bases from V and 2 from J, leaving 17 bases between them. CDR3 sequence (DNA): TGTGCCAGCAGTTGGACCATCCTAAGGTCTAACACCGGGGAGCTGTTTTTT. Protein sequence: CASSWTILRSNTGELFF.

V and J are TRBV7-2 and TRBJ2-5, with 11 bases fitting TRBD2. The germline CDR1 and CDR2 sequences are SGHTA and FQGNSA. V lost 0 bases to trimming and J lost 4 bases; unmatched junction nucleotides: 7. The CDR3 has 17 amino acids. This CDR3 reads CASSLAIAGGSRETQYF. The CDR3 DNA is TGTGCCAGCAGCTTAGCGATAGCGGGGGGGTCTAGAGAGACCCAGTACTTC.

This chain links TRBV2 with TRBJ2-5; no clear D. The CDR3 totals 12 residues. V lost 6 bases to trimming and J lost 4 bases, with 9 bases between them. CDR1 and CDR2 (germline): SNHLY, FYNNEI. The CDR3 here is CASRQELETQYF. The CDR3 nucleotides read TGTGCCAGCAGGCAGGAGCTAGAGACCCAGTACTTC.

This clonotype was observed many times. The rearrangement links TRBV28 to TRBJ1-6, with 8 bases lining up with TRBD1. The germline V gene encodes CDR1 MDHEN and CDR2 SYDVKM. The CDR3 consists of 13 residues. V was clipped by 4 bases and J by 7 bases; unmatched bases: 0. CDR3 loop: CASSYRGNSPLHF. The CDR3 DNA reads TGTGCCAGCAGTTACAGGGGGAATTCACCCCTCCACTTT.

This clonotype has a handful of counts. The CDR3 bases are TGTGCCAGCAGTGAACCCGCCGGACAGGGAGGAGGCTACACCTTC. Translating gives CASSEPAGQGGGYTF. V is TRBV6-1 and J is TRBJ1-2; TRBD1 agrees at 8 bases. This CDR3 comprises 15 residues. With 2 bases clipped from V and 8 bases from J, the junction kept 10 bases outside the gene matches. Germline V gene sequence: CDR1 MNHNS, CDR2 SASEGT.

A few counts support this clonotype. The CDR3 DNA reads TGCGCCAGCAGCCAAGGACAGGCCCCCTTAAACTATGGCTACACCTTC. Its protein product is CASSQGQAPLNYGYTF. The chain recombines TRBV4-3 with TRBJ1-2, with D maybe TRBD1 (6 bases). The V end was cut by 1 base, the J end by 2 bases, with 14 bases between. CDR3 length: 16 amino acids. Germline V gene lookup returns CDR1 LGHNA and CDR2 YSLEER.

This clonotype was observed a handful of times. The chain links TRBV6-1 to TRBJ1-4; D may be TRBD1 (5 bases). Germline V CDR1 and CDR2: MNHNS, SASEGT. The CDR3 sequence is 17 residues long. Trimming stripped 0 bases from V and 7 bases from J, with 18 bases between. For the CDR3, the DNA is TGTGCCAGCAGTGAAGCGAGGCTGGGACGGACGCCTGAAAAACTGTTTTTT. It translates to CASSEARLGRTPEKLFF.

A few counts support this clonotype. J is TRBJ1-1 and V is TRBV10-3; D call uncertain. Germline V gene lookup returns CDR1 ENHRY and CDR2 SYGVKD. V was shortened by 10 bases and J by 3 bases, with 18 bases between the two germline ends. The CDR3 contains 14 residues. As DNA, the CDR3 is TGTGCCAGCGAGCGAGACGGCCCTGACACTGAAGCTTTCTTT. This sequence encodes CASERDGPDTEAFF.

This clonotype was seen a handful of times. The chain combines TRBV5-1 with TRBJ2-1; 7 bases fit TRBD2. CDR1 and CDR2 (germline): SGHRS, YFSETQ. V was clipped by 0 bases and J by 6 bases; unmatched bases: 15. This CDR3 spans 18 amino acids. For the CDR3, the DNA is TGCGCCAGCAGCTTGGGACCTAGCGGAGCCGGGTCGGCCAATGAGCAGTTCTTC. This translates into CASSLGPSGAGSANEQFF.

The chain uses TRBV5-6 and TRBJ2-4; no clear D gene. V was clipped by 1 base and J by 0 bases, with 8 bases between them. CDR1 and CDR2 (germline): SGHDT, YYEEEE. This CDR3 region has 15 residues. CDR3 loop: CASSLWQIAKNIQYF. In DNA, the CDR3 is TGTGCCAGCAGCTTGTGGCAGATAGCCAAAAACATTCAGTACTTC. Combining the CDR3 with reference TRBV5-6 and TRBJ2-4 gives the whole variable domain DAGVTQSPTHLIKTRGQQVTLRCSPKSGHDTVSWYQQALGQGPQFIFQYYEEEERQRGNFPDRFSGHQFPNYSSELNVNALLLGDSALYLCASSLWQIAKNIQYFGAGTRLSVL.

The chain joins TRBV20-1 to TRBJ1-6, with D maybe TRBD1 (6 bases). CDR1 is DFQATT, CDR2 SNEGSKA, per germline (reference sequence). This CDR3 has 17 residues. V lost 2 bases and J 10 bases, leaving 24 bases between the germline ends. The CDR3 protein is CSARPGEVGGRESPLHF. Written as DNA, the CDR3 is TGCAGTGCTAGACCTGGCGAAGTCGGGGGGCGAGAATCACCCCTCCACTTT.

This chain uses TRBV20-1 with TRBJ2-6; the D gene is possibly TRBD2 (5 bases). Germline V gene sequence: CDR1 DFQATT, CDR2 SNEGSKA (reference sequence). This CDR3 spans 14 amino acids. The V and J ends lost 6 bases and 4 bases respectively, with 13 bases between them. DNA of the CDR3: TGCAGTGCCTCCGATCGAGGGGGGGCCAACGTCCTGACTTTC. Translation gives CSASDRGGANVLTF.

The genes are TRBV18 and TRBJ1-3, with D unresolved. The CDR3 has 15 amino acids. With 5 bases removed from V and 0 bases from J, the gap between germline ends came to 11 bases. The germline V gene encodes CDR1 KGHSH and CDR2 LQKENI. The CDR3 DNA is TGTGCCAGCTCAAGCATAGGGCGCTCTGGAAACACCATATATTTT. Amino acids: CASSSIGRSGNTIYF.

This clonotype was seen more than once but under ten times. The DNA of the CDR3 is TGCGCCAGCAGCTTGAGGCCCGGTGATGAGCAGTTCTTC. Residues: CASSLRPGDEQFF. This sequence joins TRBV5-1 and TRBJ2-1; D gene uncertain. V was pared by 1 base and J by 8 bases, with 10 bases between. Germline CDR1 is SGHRS and CDR2 is YFSETQ. The CDR3 sequence is 13 residues long.

This clonotype was picked up a small number of times. The chain joins TRBV4-1 to TRBJ1-1; tentatively, D is TRBD1 (5 bases). Germline loops: CDR1 MGHRA, CDR2 YSYEKL. With 0 bases removed from V and 3 bases from J, the gap between germline ends came to 11 bases. The CDR3 length is 15 residues. The DNA of the CDR3 is TGCGCCAGCAGCCAAGATAGCGGCAGGGACACTGAAGCTTTCTTT. Amino acids: CASSQDSGRDTEAFF.

V gene TRBV20-1 combines with J gene TRBJ2-5; D tentatively reads TRBD1 or TRBD2 (6 bases each). The CDR3 has 14 residues. CDR1 is DFQATT, CDR2 SNEGSKA, per germline (reference sequence). V gave up 0 bases and J gave up 3 bases, with 11 bases separating them. For the CDR3, the DNA is TGCAGTGCTAGAGAACGGGGGCGTAAAGAGACCCAGTACTTC. Protein product: CSARERGRKETQYF.

This clonotype was detected a few times. The V and J genes are TRBV12-3 or TRBV12-4 and TRBJ2-3; TRBD2 is a possible D gene (5 bases). Trimming removed 6 bases at V and 3 bases at J, with 19 bases between. This CDR3 contains 16 residues. CDR3 nucleotides: TGTGCCAGCAGCATGACAAATCCCGGGATTACAGATACGCAGTATTTT. It codes for CASSMTNPGITDTQYF.

V usage is TRBV7-6 and J usage is TRBJ2-5, with D unclear. V was clipped by 0 bases and J by 0 bases, with 8 bases between them. Germline V gene lookup returns CDR1 SGHVS and CDR2 FNYEAQ. There are 15 residues in the CDR3. CDR3 residues: CASSLAPLYQETQYF. The CDR3 bases are TGTGCCAGCAGCTTAGCCCCGTTGTACCAAGAGACCCAGTACTTC.